These 30 T cell receptor beta chains were sequenced from one sample in a study of control samples from healthy donors and cancer patients. Profiled with immunoSEQ multiplex PCR; TCRdb holds only in-frame clones, not every one. This repertoire shows 100,000 to 150,000 clones, over 75% found once; its top ten account for around 1.7%. Sequences were obtained from blood. The receptor source for this set is a man younger than 35 in good health.

This chain uses TRBV5-4 with TRBJ2-5; 8 bases are a match to TRBD1. From germline, CDR1 is SGHNT and CDR2 YYREEE (reference sequence). V lost 6 bases to trimming and J lost 2 bases; unmatched junction nucleotides: 6. The CDR3 is 14 amino acids. The CDR3 coding sequence is TGTGCCAGCAACGTACAGGGGGGACAAGAGACCCAGTACTTC. This translates into CASNVQGGQETQYF.

CDR3 residues: CASSLNYQTGGTEAFF. For the CDR3, the DNA is TGTGCCAGCAGCTTAAATTATCAGACAGGGGGCACTGAAGCTTTCTTT. V usage is TRBV7-3 and J usage is TRBJ1-1, with 9 positions matching TRBD1. This CDR3 is 16 amino acids long. The V gene's germline CDR1 is SGHTA and CDR2 FQGTGA. Germline trimming cut 1 base from V and 4 bases from J; bases unmatched to any gene: 7.

The rearrangement links TRBV5-1 to TRBJ2-7; D uncertain. Trimming shortened V by 0 bases and J by 2 bases, and 9 bases separated the two germline ends. Germline V gene lookup returns CDR1 SGHRS and CDR2 YFSETQ. The CDR3 sequence is 14 residues long. The CDR3 coding sequence is TGCGCCAGCAGCTTGGAGGCGGTTACCTACGAGCAGTACTTC. Translating gives CASSLEAVTYEQYF.

This clone occurred once. The CDR3 nucleotides read TGTGCCAGCAGTGAAAGGAGTCAGTCTTACGAGCAGTACTTC. Translation: CASSERSQSYEQYF. The gene calls are TRBV6-1 and TRBJ2-7; D not certain. The V gene lost 2 bases and the J gene lost 4 bases, with 12 bases spanning the gap. Germline V gene sequence: CDR1 MNHNS, CDR2 SASEGT. This CDR3 spans 14 amino acids.

This chain joins TRBV18 and TRBJ2-6; D gene unclear. This CDR3 region has 14 residues. Trimming removed 2 bases from V and 2 bases from J, with 4 bases in between. Germline CDR1 and CDR2: KGHSH and LQKENI. CDR3 region: CASSPGTGANVLTF. DNA for the CDR3: TGTGCCAGCTCACCAGGGACTGGGGCCAACGTCCTGACTTTC.

This clone showed up just a few times. The chain employs TRBV6-5 and TRBJ1-1; 7 nucleotides line up with TRBD1. Germline assignment: CDR1 MNHEY and CDR2 SVGAGI. The CDR3 has 15 amino acids. The J segment lost 2 bases and the V segment lost 5 bases, leaving 8 bases of the junction unmatched. The CDR3 protein is CASSRKGTDNTEAFF. In nucleotides, the CDR3 is TGTGCCAGCAGTCGAAAAGGGACAGATAACACTGAAGCTTTCTTT.

Sample share makes this clone medium-sized. This chain connects TRBV6-4 to TRBJ2-6; D possibly corresponds to TRBD1 (5 bases). This CDR3 spans 15 amino acids. V lost 2 bases and J lost 0, with 5 bases in between. Germline V gives CDR1 MRHNA, CDR2 SNTAGT. The CDR3: CASSDDSSGANVLTF. The CDR3 region has the DNA TGTGCCAGCAGTGACGACAGCTCTGGGGCCAACGTCCTGACTTTC.

The rearrangement links TRBV12-3 or TRBV12-4 to TRBJ2-7, with D perhaps being TRBD1 or TRBD2 (5 bases each). This CDR3 has 13 residues. V lost 5 bases and J 5 bases, leaving 13 bases between the germline ends. The CDR3 sequence is CASSGAGSHEQYF. The CDR3 region has the DNA TGTGCCAGCAGTGGGGCAGGGAGCCACGAGCAGTACTTC.

This clone was recorded many times. This chain connects TRBV6-2 or TRBV6-3 to TRBJ1-5; 9 bases are a match to TRBD1. The CDR3 extends over 15 amino acids. V gave up 5 bases and J gave up 6 bases; unmatched junction bases: 8. Per germline, CDR1 MNHEY and CDR2 SVGEGT. CDR3 in amino acids: CASSTIPDRGQPQHF. CDR3 DNA sequence: TGTGCCAGCAGTACGATTCCGGACAGGGGTCAGCCCCAGCATTTT.

DNA of the CDR3: TGTGCCAGCAGTGACTCTGGACTAGCGGGAGTTTCCTACGAGCAGTACTTC. It encodes CASSDSGLAGVSYEQYF. The chain employs TRBV25-1 and TRBJ2-7; 13 positions agree with TRBD2. The CDR3 consists of 17 residues. V shed 3 bases and J 1 base; nucleotides not matched to a gene: 6. The germline CDR1 and CDR2 sequences are MGHDK and SYGVNS.

In this sample, this clone turned up a few times. The gene calls are TRBV27 and TRBJ1-6; unclear D gene. Germline V lookup: CDR1 MNHEY, CDR2 SMNVEV (reference sequence). The CDR3 runs 16 residues. The V and J ends lost 3 bases and 4 bases respectively, with 13 bases between them. DNA of the CDR3: TGTGCCAGCAGTTTTGTGGGCAGGTCTTATAATTCACCCCTCCACTTT. Its translation: CASSFVGRSYNSPLHF.

This sequence joins TRBV10-1 and TRBJ2-3; 10 nucleotides match TRBD2. CDR1 and CDR2 from the germline V gene are WNHNN and SYGVQD (reference sequence). This CDR3 is built from 15 residues. V lost 3 bases, J lost 4 bases, and 4 bases stayed unmatched. The CDR3 coding sequence is TGCGCCAGCAGTGAAGGACTAGCGGTCTCAGATACGCAGTATTTT. This sequence encodes CASSEGLAVSDTQYF.

The rearrangement uses TRBV6-6 and TRBJ2-2, with a tentative D call TRBD1 (6 bases). The V gene's germline CDR1 is MNHNY and CDR2 SVGAGI (reference sequence). CDR3 length: 12 residues. Trimming took off 6 bases at V and 9 bases at J, with 11 bases between the two ends. CDR3 sequence: CASSFQGWELFF. The CDR3 nucleotides read TGTGCCAGCAGCTTTCAGGGGTGGGAGCTGTTTTTT.

The V and J genes are TRBV15 and TRBJ1-1; no clear D gene. CDR1 LNHNV and CDR2 YYDKDF come from the germline V gene (reference sequence). The CDR3 contains 15 residues. The V end was cut by 1 base, the J end by 7 bases, with 16 bases between. CDR3 DNA: TGTGCCACCAGCAGAGGGGGAGGGTCCCAAGGTGAAGCTTTCTTT. Translating gives CATSRGGGSQGEAFF.

The chain employs TRBV5-4 and TRBJ2-1; maybe TRBD2 (6 bases). This CDR3 is 16 amino acids long. Per germline, CDR1 SGHNT and CDR2 YYREEE (reference sequence). Trimming removed 4 bases at V and 0 bases at J, with 14 bases between. This CDR3 is CASSRERANSYNEQFF. The CDR3 bases are TGTGCCAGCAGCCGCGAGCGGGCGAACTCCTACAATGAGCAGTTCTTC.

The chain couples TRBV7-6 to TRBJ1-2; no firm D call. Looked up from germline, CDR1 is SGHVS and CDR2 is FNYEAQ. This CDR3 has 14 residues. V lost 2 bases to trimming and J lost 4 bases, with 11 bases between them. The CDR3 sequence: CASSLTVLSYGYTF. As DNA, the CDR3 is TGTGCCAGCAGCTTAACAGTCCTTTCCTATGGCTACACCTTC.

The V call is TRBV19, the J call TRBJ2-6, with D possibly being TRBD1 (6 bases). Germline CDR1 LNHDA, CDR2 SQIVND (reference sequence). V was cut by 3 bases and J by 0 bases, with 9 bases left in between. The CDR3 runs 16 residues. CDR3 nucleotides: TGTGCCAGTAGTATCGGACAGAGCTCTGGGGCCAACGTCCTGACTTTC. Amino acids: CASSIGQSSGANVLTF. Looking up the rest from reference TRBV19 and TRBJ2-6 gives the full variable domain: DGGITQSPKYLFRKEGQNVTLSCEQNLNHDAMYWYRQDPGQGLRLIYYSQIVNDFQKGDIAEGYSVSREKKESFPLTVTSAQKNPTAFYLCASSIGQSSGANVLTFGAGSRLTVL.

V usage is TRBV7-8 and J usage is TRBJ2-3, with 7 nucleotides matching TRBD1. After removal of 5 bases from V and 6 bases from J, the junction contained 8 bases not matched to a gene. Germline CDR1 SGHVS, CDR2 FQNEAQ. CDR3 length: 14 residues. The CDR3 coding sequence is TGTGCCAGCAGCCAACCACAGGGGATCGATACGCAGTATTTT. It translates to CASSQPQGIDTQYF.

Remarks on this clone: This sample also contains other DNA sequences that code for the same CDR3. This rearrangement joins TRBV6-6 to TRBJ1-1; D remains ambiguous. This CDR3 is 11 amino acids long. CDR1 and CDR2 (germline): MNHNY, SVGAGI (reference sequence). Trimming removed 2 bases from V and 4 bases from J, with 2 bases in between. CDR3 DNA: TGTGCCAGCAGTTACGGCACTGAAGCTTTCTTT. As protein: CASSYGTEAFF.

The chain links TRBV18 to TRBJ1-1; a weak D match, TRBD1 (6 bases). The germline V gene has CDR1 KGHSH and CDR2 LQKENI. Trimming cost V 6 bases and J 0 bases, with 20 bases left between them. There are 17 residues in the CDR3. CDR3 nucleotide sequence: TGTGCCAGCTCGCCAAGAAACAGGGAGGAGGTGAACACTGAAGCTTTCTTT. Translation gives CASSPRNREEVNTEAFF.

This clone was detected once. The rearrangement uses TRBV5-1 and TRBJ1-4, with D possibly TRBD1 on 5 matching bases. With 2 bases removed from V and 3 bases from J, the gap between germline ends came to 8 bases. Germline V CDR1 and CDR2: SGHRS, YFSETQ. This CDR3 is 14 amino acids long. The CDR3 loop reads CASSFGGSNEKLFF. The CDR3 region has the DNA TGCGCCAGCAGCTTTGGGGGGTCTAATGAAAAACTGTTTTTT.

This clone appeared a few times. V usage is TRBV7-8 and J usage is TRBJ1-6, with D perhaps TRBD1 (6 bases). Germline V gene sequence: CDR1 SGHVS, CDR2 FQNEAQ. Trimming shortened V by 3 bases and J by 11 bases, and 14 bases separated the two germline ends. The CDR3 has 14 amino acids. The CDR3 protein is CASSLDSPVTPLHF. The CDR3 region has the DNA TGTGCCAGCAGCTTGGACAGTCCCGTCACACCCCTCCACTTT.

This chain links TRBV18 with TRBJ2-7; 15 bases map to TRBD2. The CDR3 has 18 amino acids. Trimming cost V 6 bases and J 5 bases; bases outside gene matches: 14. Germline lookup yields CDR1 KGHSH and CDR2 LQKENI. This chain's CDR3 is CASSPTQTGTSGGHEQYF. Written as DNA, the CDR3 is TGTGCCAGCTCCCCGACGCAAACCGGGACTAGCGGGGGGCACGAGCAGTACTTC.

This chain joins TRBV20-1 and TRBJ1-1; a weak D match, TRBD1 (5 bases). V was pared by 3 bases and J by 1 base, with 9 bases between. The germline gives CDR1 DFQATT, CDR2 SNEGSKA (reference sequence). The CDR3 loop spans 13 amino acids. In nucleotides, the CDR3 is TGCAGTGCTAGTAGTCAGGGGAACACTGAAGCTTTCTTT. It encodes CSASSQGNTEAFF.

The J gene is TRBJ1-1, the V gene TRBV29-1, with TRBD1 as a possible D gene (6 bases). Trimming removed 6 bases at V and 3 bases at J, with 17 bases between. Germline V lookup: CDR1 SQVTM, CDR2 ANQGSEA. The CDR3 covers 14 residues. The CDR3 nucleotides are TGCAGCGTCCAGGGGAGGGGAGGTCACACTGAAGCTTTCTTT. It yields the protein CSVQGRGGHTEAFF. Filled out from reference TRBV29-1 and TRBJ1-1, the complete variable domain reads SAVISQKPSRDICQRGTSLTIQCQVDSQVTMMFWYRQQPGQSLTLIATANQGSEATYESGFVIDKFPISRPNLTFSTLTVSNMSPEDSSIYLCSVQGRGGHTEAFFGQGTRLTVV.

This sequence joins TRBV6-1 and TRBJ2-7; D ambiguous. Germline V CDR1 and CDR2: MNHNS, SASEGT. CDR3 length: 11 residues. V was trimmed by 10 bases and J by 6 bases, leaving 13 bases between them. The CDR3 loop is CATLLWPEQYF. The CDR3 DNA sequence: TGTGCCACTCTGTTATGGCCCGAGCAGTACTTC.

The J gene is TRBJ1-2, the V gene TRBV30; D remains unclear. The CDR3 covers 13 residues. Germline V gene data show CDR1 as GTSNPN and CDR2 as SVGIG (reference sequence). Trimming removed 2 bases at V and 1 base at J, with 8 bases between. The CDR3 region has the DNA TGTGCCTGGAGTCCACCTGATAACTATGGCTACACCTTC. It encodes CAWSPPDNYGYTF. Full variable domain (missing parts from reference TRBV30 and TRBJ1-2): SQTIHQWPATLVQPVGSPLSLECTVEGTSNPNLYWYRQAAGRGLQLLFYSVGIGQISSEVPQNLSASRPQDRQFILSSKKLLLSDSGFYLCAWSPPDNYGYTFGSGTRLTVV.

The chain uses TRBV18 and TRBJ2-1; possible D gene TRBD2, 5 bases. Between the trimmed V and J ends, which lost 2 bases and 6 bases, there was a span of 11 bases. CDR1 is KGHSH and CDR2 is LQKENI in the germline V gene. The CDR3 is 14 amino acids. The CDR3 DNA sequence: TGTGCCAGCTCACCAGCCGGGAACACCAATGAGCAGTTCTTC. Translation gives CASSPAGNTNEQFF. The whole variable domain, remainder taken from reference TRBV18 and TRBJ2-1, is NAGVMQNPRHLVRRRGQEARLRCSPMKGHSHVYWYRQLPEEGLKFMVYLQKENIIDESGMPKERFSAEFPKEGPSILRIQQVVRGDSAAYFCASSPAGNTNEQFFGPGTRLTVL.

The rearrangement uses TRBV4-1 and TRBJ2-7, with D hard to call. Trimming stripped 4 bases from V and 2 bases from J, with 12 bases between. Per the germline V gene, CDR1 is MGHRA and CDR2 is YSYEKL. This CDR3 region has 14 residues. CDR3 in DNA: TGCGCCAGCAGCCGGCCGGACGGAACCTACGAGCAGTACTTC. This translates into CASSRPDGTYEQYF.

DNA for the CDR3: TGTGCCAGCATTTCCTGGGGCGGGAGCACAGATACGCAGTATTTT. Amino acids: CASISWGGSTDTQYF. The V call is TRBV6-5, the J call TRBJ2-3; the D gene could be TRBD1 or TRBD2 (5 bases each). The germline CDR1 and CDR2 sequences are MNHEY and SVGAGI. V was pared by 7 bases and J by 0 bases, with 14 bases between. This CDR3 has 15 amino acids.